This record concerns one T cell receptor beta chain sequence. No antigen is known for it. Some clones are missing from TCRdb's copy, which holds only in-frame ones; the method was immunoSEQ multiplex PCR. The sample yields more than 45,000 clones, roughly 91% seen once. Trimming at V came to 2 bases and at J to 4 bases, leaving 4 bases not matched to a gene. The CDR3 totals 14 residues. Germline CDR1 reads MNHEY; CDR2 reads SMNVEV (reference sequence). These data are taken from a study of OX40 agonist ivuxolimab in advanced cancers. About the study: Over 30% of patients had received prior checkpoint inhibitor therapy.

General study points: Patients who responded partially at 0.1-3.0 mg/kg showed clonal expansion ranking among the lowest. Determination of antigen specificity was not performed for the expanded peripheral T cells. Averaged across samples, CD8+ T cells carried more expanded clones than CD4+ did.

The sequence was collected from an adult with an advanced solid tumor such as melanoma, head and neck, liver or kidney cancer. The sample here was CD4+ or CD8+ T cells sorted from blood, taken in a trial of the OX40 agonist ivuxolimab. J is TRBJ2-7 and V is TRBV27, with 8 bases identical to TRBD1. The CDR3 is CASSLNTGGYEQYF. The CDR3 nucleotides read TGTGCCAGCAGTTTAAATACAGGGGGGTACGAGCAGTACTTC.